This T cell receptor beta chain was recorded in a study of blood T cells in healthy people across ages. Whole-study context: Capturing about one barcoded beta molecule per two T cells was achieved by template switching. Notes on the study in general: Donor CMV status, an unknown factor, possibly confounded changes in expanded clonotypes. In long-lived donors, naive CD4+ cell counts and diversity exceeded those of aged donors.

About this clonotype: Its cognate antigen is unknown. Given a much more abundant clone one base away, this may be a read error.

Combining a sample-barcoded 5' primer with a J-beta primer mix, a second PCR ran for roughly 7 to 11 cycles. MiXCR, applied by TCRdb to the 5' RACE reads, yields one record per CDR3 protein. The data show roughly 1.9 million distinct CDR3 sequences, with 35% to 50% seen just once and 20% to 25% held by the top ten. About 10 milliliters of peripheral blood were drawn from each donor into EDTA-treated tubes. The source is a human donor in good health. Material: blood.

The DNA of the CDR3 is TGTGCCAGCAGTCACAGGGGTAGCCCCTACGAGCAGTACTTC. Translated, it gives CASSHRGSPYEQYF. The rearrangement joins TRBV6-5 to TRBJ2-7; TRBD1 matches 7 bases. The CDR3 has 14 residues. Germline CDR1 MNHEY, CDR2 SVGAGI. Germline trimming cut 5 bases from V and 2 bases from J; bases unmatched to any gene: 6.